Listed below are T cell receptor beta chains from one sample, sequenced in a study of vaccination and CD4 T cells after COVID-19. Their specific antigens are unknown. TCRdb fed the PCR reads into MiXCR, producing one record per CDR3 protein. The data hold some 15,000 distinct CDR3 sequences, with about 50% observed a single time. Sequenced material: CD4+ T cells from blood, cultured in vitro. The source of these receptors is a human donor who had recovered from COVID-19. Each CDR3 is given with its conserved first and last residue. D genes are given only for firm matches. Not every row has a clone size; where given, it reads once, few, many or a size class.

j_call clone_size v_call d_call cdr3_aa cdr3_nt
TRBJ2-5 few TRBV27 NA CATRGRQGGLETQYF TGTGCCACCCGGGGTAGACAGGGAGGATTAGAGACCCAGTACTTC
TRBJ2-3 few TRBV20-1 NA CSARGSWGDTQYF TGCAGTGCTAGAGGTTCTTGGGGAGATACGCAGTATTTT
TRBJ1-2 NA TRBV15 NA CATSRDITGGYTF TGTGCCACCAGCAGAGATATAACCGGCGGCTACACCTTC
TRBJ1-1 NA TRBV9 TRBD1 CASSVGQGANTEAFF TGTGCCAGCAGCGTAGGGCAGGGGGCGAACACTGAAGCTTTCTTT
TRBJ2-5 NA TRBV7-2 NA CASSLGGLAALGETQYF TGTGCCAGCAGCTTAGGAGGGTTAGCGGCCTTAGGAGAGACCCAGTACTTC
TRBJ2-3 NA TRBV11-3 TRBD2 CASSLSRLAGGRGTDTQYF TGTGCCAGCAGCCTGTCTAGACTAGCGGGGGGGCGTGGCACAGATACGCAGTATTTT
TRBJ1-1 NA TRBV30 NA CAWSVRVGEGEAFF TGTGCCTGGAGTGTAAGGGTCGGGGAGGGGGAAGCTTTCTTT
TRBJ1-1 NA TRBV7-8 NA CASSLAYGLRDEAFF TGTGCCAGCAGCTTAGCATATGGTTTGAGAGACGAAGCTTTCTTT
TRBJ1-2 NA TRBV7-8 NA CASSSNREGHYGYTF TGTGCCAGCAGCTCCAACAGGGAAGGTCACTATGGCTACACCTTC
TRBJ1-5 large TRBV5-1 NA CASSPVGGINQPQHF TGCGCCAGCAGCCCCGTGGGGGGAATCAATCAGCCCCAGCATTTT
TRBJ1-4 NA TRBV4-2 TRBD1 CASSQGWGQGNEKLFF TGTGCCAGCAGCCAAGGATGGGGACAGGGGAATGAAAAACTGTTTTTT
TRBJ1-3 NA TRBV6-5 NA CASSYWQRGAGNTIYF TGTGCCAGCAGTTACTGGCAACGCGGTGCTGGAAACACCATATATTTT
TRBJ1-2 few TRBV6-5 NA CASSYDAGADYGYTF TGTGCCAGCAGTTACGATGCGGGGGCGGACTATGGCTACACCTTC
TRBJ1-3 NA TRBV2 NA CASSRGPDGNTIYF TGTGCCAGCAGTAGGGGACCTGACGGGAACACCATATATTTT
TRBJ1-4 NA TRBV20-1 NA CSAPLGGKLFF TGCAGTGCTCCCTTGGGGGGAAAACTGTTTTTT
TRBJ1-2 few TRBV7-9 NA CASSLGQNLNYGYTF TGTGCCAGCAGCTTAGGACAGAACTTAAACTATGGCTACACCTTC
TRBJ2-1 NA TRBV7-3 NA CASSLEVSSYNEQFF TGTGCCAGCAGCTTAGAAGTGAGCTCCTACAATGAGCAGTTCTTC
TRBJ1-3 NA TRBV9 NA CASTPTGGNTIYF TGTGCCAGCACTCCTACCGGGGGAAACACCATATATTTT
TRBJ2-3 NA TRBV6-2/TRBV6-3 NA CASSAGQPNTDTQYF TGTGCCAGCAGTGCGGGACAGCCAAACACAGATACGCAGTATTTT
TRBJ1-2 NA TRBV6-5 NA CASSSVRANYGYTF TGTGCCAGCAGTTCTGTCAGGGCAAACTATGGCTACACCTTC
TRBJ1-6 NA TRBV6-5 NA CASSYGGHRDLDSPLHF TGTGCCAGCAGTTACGGTGGGCACAGGGACCTAGATTCACCCCTCCACTTT
TRBJ2-1 NA TRBV7-2 NA CASSFGGSDNEQFF TGTGCCAGCAGCTTTGGCGGGTCGGACAATGAGCAGTTCTTC
TRBJ1-3 few TRBV20-1 NA CSAREGVGVSGNTIYF TGCAGTGCTAGAGAGGGGGTGGGCGTCTCTGGAAACACCATATATTTT
TRBJ2-1 once TRBV6-4 NA CASSVGGRSEQFF TGTGCCAGCAGTGTAGGTGGAAGGTCGGAGCAGTTCTTC
TRBJ1-6 few TRBV7-2 NA CASRPPSSYNSPLHF TGTGCCAGCAGGCCCCCGAGCTCCTATAATTCACCCCTCCACTTT
TRBJ1-3 few TRBV7-2 NA CASSPSRGSGNTIYF TGTGCCAGCAGCCCCAGTCGGGGCTCTGGAAACACCATATATTTT
TRBJ2-7 NA TRBV11-3 NA CASSLDPGAYEQYF TGTGCCAGCAGCTTAGACCCTGGCGCCTACGAGCAGTACTTC
TRBJ2-2 NA TRBV12-3/TRBV12-4 NA CASSSETSNTGELFF TGTGCCAGCAGTTCGGAGACATCGAACACCGGGGAGCTGTTTTTT
TRBJ1-2 NA TRBV28 NA CASSLQKGPDRGYTF TGTGCCAGCAGTTTACAGAAGGGGCCCGACCGTGGCTACACCTTC
TRBJ2-3 NA TRBV4-1 NA CASSPAGGKADTQYF TGCGCCAGCAGCCCTGCCGGGGGTAAGGCAGATACGCAGTATTTT